These T cell receptor beta chains were read from a single sample in a study of blood T cells in healthy people across ages. TCRdb re-called the 5' RACE reads through MiXCR, storing one row per CDR3 protein. The sample carries some 1.4 million distinct CDR3 sequences, around 39% recorded once. Sequenced sample: blood. These receptors were collected from a young woman in good health. The CDR3 runs from the conserved cysteine through the conserved F or W. The order of the fields is clone size, CDR3 length, V gene, CDR3 protein. Expanded clones get a size class; other rows say once, few or many, or leave the size out.

clone_size: .
cdr3_length: 13
v_call: TRBV6-2/TRBV6-3
cdr3_aa: CASSYGQGNTIYF

clone_size: once
cdr3_length: 15
v_call: TRBV2
cdr3_aa: CASSEAWARTDTQYF

clone_size: .
cdr3_length: 15
v_call: TRBV3-1
cdr3_aa: CASSASAGGAYEQYF

clone_size: .
cdr3_length: 13
v_call: TRBV5-1
cdr3_aa: CASSSSVRNEQYF

clone_size: few
cdr3_length: 17
v_call: TRBV2
cdr3_aa: CASSEALGGLAKNIQYF

clone_size: many
cdr3_length: 14
v_call: TRBV4-1
cdr3_aa: CASSQVGGFYEQYF

clone_size: .
cdr3_length: 15
v_call: TRBV20-1
cdr3_aa: CSARDSGGSYNERVF

clone_size: .
cdr3_length: 14
v_call: TRBV30
cdr3_aa: CAWTLPGGNTEAFF

clone_size: .
cdr3_length: 14
v_call: TRBV20-1
cdr3_aa: CSARGLAAHYEQYF

clone_size: few
cdr3_length: 20
v_call: TRBV12-3/TRBV12-4
cdr3_aa: CASSLALGRLAGGGISEQFF

clone_size: many
cdr3_length: 14
v_call: TRBV10-3
cdr3_aa: CAISENGWDKEQYF

clone_size: few
cdr3_length: 15
v_call: TRBV11-2
cdr3_aa: CASREKTGFPTEAFF

clone_size: .
cdr3_length: 15
v_call: TRBV5-1
cdr3_aa: CASSRSGALTDTQYF

clone_size: .
cdr3_length: 14
v_call: TRBV12-3/TRBV12-4
cdr3_aa: CASTPGDSTDTQYF

clone_size: .
cdr3_length: 15
v_call: TRBV3-1
cdr3_aa: CASSQDLDSDSPLHF

clone_size: .
cdr3_length: 18
v_call: TRBV5-1
cdr3_aa: CASSLGLAGKSSYNEQFF

clone_size: .
cdr3_length: 12
v_call: TRBV3-1
cdr3_aa: CASSPGSRGQFF

clone_size: .
cdr3_length: 11
v_call: TRBV20-1
cdr3_aa: CSASLTVEQFF

clone_size: .
cdr3_length: 20
v_call: TRBV29-1
cdr3_aa: CSVSFLQSPGHIIFSYEQYF

clone_size: .
cdr3_length: 13
v_call: TRBV28
cdr3_aa: CASRPLLSDTQYF

clone_size: .
cdr3_length: 17
v_call: TRBV7-9
cdr3_aa: CASSLSVGPISTDTQYF

clone_size: few
cdr3_length: 16
v_call: TRBV2
cdr3_aa: CASSEVGRARRNEQFF

clone_size: few
cdr3_length: 14
v_call: TRBV20-1
cdr3_aa: CSARLGTGDYEQYF

clone_size: .
cdr3_length: 17
v_call: TRBV27
cdr3_aa: CASSLSFQDLMNTEAFF

clone_size: few
cdr3_length: 15
v_call: TRBV3-1
cdr3_aa: CASSQDRGSNTEAFF

clone_size: .
cdr3_length: 14
v_call: TRBV7-9
cdr3_aa: CASSLTSGSGEQYF

clone_size: few
cdr3_length: 14
v_call: TRBV5-1
cdr3_aa: CASSFWQGGQPQHF

clone_size: many
cdr3_length: 14
v_call: TRBV29-1
cdr3_aa: CSVEPGQGSYEQYF

clone_size: .
cdr3_length: 15
v_call: TRBV20-1
cdr3_aa: CSASDSWTGQETQYF

clone_size: .
cdr3_length: 14
v_call: TRBV9
cdr3_aa: CASSVEAGAYGYTF

clone_size: few
cdr3_length: 13
v_call: TRBV29-1
cdr3_aa: CSVREEPNTEAFF

clone_size: .
cdr3_length: 15
v_call: TRBV27
cdr3_aa: CASSWDGTGQVGYTF

clone_size: few
cdr3_length: 15
v_call: TRBV5-1
cdr3_aa: CASSFIQGTYNEQFF

clone_size: few
cdr3_length: 13
v_call: TRBV20-1
cdr3_aa: CSARTNSGQTQYF

clone_size: few
cdr3_length: 14
v_call: TRBV3-1
cdr3_aa: CASSRREIFRGYTF

clone_size: .
cdr3_length: 13
v_call: TRBV6-5
cdr3_aa: CASSYETGGGYTF

clone_size: .
cdr3_length: 16
v_call: TRBV29-1
cdr3_aa: CSVEGTSGTLTREQYF

clone_size: few
cdr3_length: 13
v_call: TRBV6-5
cdr3_aa: CASSASRGTEAFF

clone_size: many
cdr3_length: 13
v_call: TRBV7-6
cdr3_aa: CASSSWTSYEQYF

clone_size: few
cdr3_length: 12
v_call: TRBV12-5
cdr3_aa: CASGFQDRENTF

clone_size: few
cdr3_length: 18
v_call: TRBV5-1
cdr3_aa: CASSFMVTSGKEQNEQFF

clone_size: .
cdr3_length: 15
v_call: TRBV6-6
cdr3_aa: CASSGLAGDQETQYF

clone_size: .
cdr3_length: 13
v_call: TRBV27
cdr3_aa: CASSPLGAGEQFF

clone_size: few
cdr3_length: 16
v_call: TRBV4-1
cdr3_aa: CASSQVSPGEYYEQYF

clone_size: .
cdr3_length: 15
v_call: TRBV6-6
cdr3_aa: CASSYQGGTYNEQYF

clone_size: few
cdr3_length: 12
v_call: TRBV7-9
cdr3_aa: CASSPVWPEQFF

clone_size: .
cdr3_length: 16
v_call: TRBV7-2
cdr3_aa: CASSIKTRSIYNEQYF

clone_size: once
cdr3_length: 13
v_call: TRBV20-1
cdr3_aa: CSARRDFSGEQFF

clone_size: .
cdr3_length: 15
v_call: TRBV4-1
cdr3_aa: CASSQVRGVAYEQYF

clone_size: .
cdr3_length: 12
v_call: TRBV12-3/TRBV12-4
cdr3_aa: CASSSLSRGYTF